These 31 T cell receptor beta chains were all obtained from the same sample, sequenced in a study of blood T cells in healthy people across ages. Primers used in a second PCR of roughly 6 to 12 cycles were a sample-barcoded 5' primer and a J-beta primer mix. Using its own MiXCR run on the 5' RACE reads, TCRdb lists one record per CDR3 protein. The sample yields about 1.5 million distinct CDR3 sequences, 42% seen once. The sequencing sample was made of blood. All receptors derive from a woman between 18 and 30 years old in good health.

A few counts support this clonotype. V gene TRBV6-2 or TRBV6-3 combines with J gene TRBJ2-5; D is possibly TRBD1 or TRBD2 (5 bases each). The CDR3 loop spans 18 amino acids. V lost 2 bases and J lost 5, with 24 bases in between. The germline V gene has CDR1 MNHEY and CDR2 SVGEGT. The chain's CDR3 is CASSYPRQGGTWRETQYF. The CDR3, as DNA: TGTGCCAGCAGTTACCCAAGGCAGGGTGGAACGTGGAGGGAGACCCAGTACTTC.

The chain recombines TRBV3-1 with TRBJ2-7; D uncertain. The last part of the DNA fits TRBJ2-5 better; the J call may be wrong. The CDR3 length is 15 residues. CDR1 and CDR2 (germline): LGHDT, YNNKEL (reference sequence). Here the CDR3 DNA reads TGTGCCAGCAGCCAAGATGTGGGTCGTACGGAGACCCAGTACTTC. It specifies CASSQDVGRTETQYF.

The gene calls are TRBV27 and TRBJ2-2, with TRBD2 matching over 10 bases. The trim removed 5 bases at V and 7 bases at J, leaving 22 bases unmatched. Germline V gene sequence: CDR1 MNHEY, CDR2 SMNVEV (reference sequence). CDR3 length: 20 amino acids. In nucleotides, the CDR3 is TGTGCCAGCAGTCCCCTATTACACCAACTAGCGGGGACAACAAACGGGGAGCTGTTTTTT. This codes for CASSPLLHQLAGTTNGELFF.

The V and J genes are TRBV5-1 and TRBJ2-7; D not certain. There are 16 residues in the CDR3. CDR1 is SGHRS, CDR2 YFSETQ, per germline. With 3 bases removed from V and 3 bases from J, the gap between germline ends came to 19 bases. CDR3 DNA sequence: TGCGCCAGCAGCTCAACGGAGCTTACCCAACTCTACGAGCAGTACTTC. Its protein product is CASSSTELTQLYEQYF. Full variable domain (missing parts from reference TRBV5-1 and TRBJ2-7): KAGVTQTPRYLIKTRGQQVTLSCSPISGHRSVSWYQQTPGQGLQFLFEYFSETQRNKGNFPGRFSGRQFSNSRSEMNVSTLELGDSALYLCASSSTELTQLYEQYFGPGTRLTVT.

This clonotype was found a few times. The chain links TRBV12-3 or TRBV12-4 to TRBJ2-1; 15 bases are a match to TRBD2. There are 15 residues in the CDR3. V trimming: 7 bases; J trimming: 6 bases; junction bases outside the gene matches: 4. The CDR3 is CASTSGLAGGNEQFF. CDR3 nucleotides: TGTGCCAGCACCTCGGGACTAGCGGGGGGCAATGAGCAGTTCTTC.

This clonotype has a handful of counts. The rearrangement links TRBV18 to TRBJ1-1, with TRBD1 as a possible D gene (5 bases). V was pared by 3 bases and J by 3 bases, with 14 bases between. The CDR3 runs to 15 residues. CDR1 is KGHSH, CDR2 LQKENI, per germline. CDR3 sequence: CASSPRQTRDTEAFF. The CDR3 coding sequence is TGTGCCAGCTCACCTCGACAGACTAGGGACACTGAAGCTTTCTTT. The full variable domain, its missing parts supplied by reference TRBV18 and TRBJ1-1, is NAGVMQNPRHLVRRRGQEARLRCSPMKGHSHVYWYRQLPEEGLKFMVYLQKENIIDESGMPKERFSAEFPKEGPSILRIQQVVRGDSAAYFCASSPRQTRDTEAFFGQGTRLTVV.

This clonotype was detected a few times. This chain joins TRBV9 and TRBJ2-4; no reliable D call. The CDR3 contains 15 residues. With 4 bases removed from V and 0 bases from J, the gap between germline ends came to 11 bases. Germline V gives CDR1 SGDLS, CDR2 YYNGEE. The CDR3 nucleotides are TGTGCCAGCAGCCCAGACGGATTAGCCAAAAACATTCAGTACTTC. Translation: CASSPDGLAKNIQYF.

The table lists this clonotype with a count of one. The chain has TRBV28 and TRBJ1-4, with TRBD1 as a possible D gene (5 bases). V dropped 11 bases and J dropped 3 bases, with 16 bases sitting between them. Looked up from germline, CDR1 is MDHEN and CDR2 is SYDVKM. The CDR3 runs 14 residues. The CDR3 loop reads CAVHSGFANEKLFF. The CDR3 DNA reads as TGTGCCGTCCACTCAGGGTTTGCTAATGAAAAACTGTTTTTT.

This clonotype has more than one count but fewer than ten. The chain recombines TRBV7-2 with TRBJ2-3, with 13 bases that match TRBD2. After removal of 5 bases from V and 2 bases from J, the junction contained 7 bases not matched to a gene. This CDR3 contains 17 residues. Germline CDR1 and CDR2: SGHTA and FQGNSA. CDR3 region: CASSVTSGGLLTDTQYF. DNA for the CDR3: TGTGCCAGCAGCGTGACTAGCGGGGGGCTTCTCACAGATACGCAGTATTTT.

The table lists this clonotype with a few counts. The rearrangement links TRBV27 to TRBJ2-1; no definite D call. The CDR3 runs to 15 residues. V was cut by 2 bases and J by 6 bases, with 14 bases left in between. The germline V gene has CDR1 MNHEY and CDR2 SMNVEV (reference sequence). The CDR3: CASSLMARMGNEQFF. The CDR3 DNA follows: TGTGCCAGCAGTTTAATGGCTAGGATGGGCAATGAGCAGTTCTTC.

The chain combines TRBV5-1 with TRBJ2-2; 7 bases agree with TRBD1. This CDR3 is built from 15 residues. Germline V gene sequence: CDR1 SGHRS, CDR2 YFSETQ. J gave up 3 bases and V 4 bases, and 6 bases lay outside the gene matches. The CDR3 DNA reads TGCGCCAGCAGCATAATAGGGGGCGACACCGGGGAGCTGTTTTTT. It yields the protein CASSIIGGDTGELFF.

The chain recombines TRBV6-2 or TRBV6-3 with TRBJ2-1, with TRBD1 as a possible D gene (5 bases). The CDR3 sequence is 14 residues long. The V and J ends lost 4 bases and 3 bases respectively, with 10 bases between them. In germline, CDR1 is MNHEY, CDR2 SVGEGT. CDR3: CASSLDNLYNEQFF. The DNA of the CDR3 is TGTGCCAGCAGTTTGGACAACCTCTACAATGAGCAGTTCTTC.

V usage is TRBV29-1 and J usage is TRBJ2-1, with 9 positions matching TRBD2. The J call is uncertain, as TRBJ2-7 better fits the DNA end. CDR1 SQVTM and CDR2 ANQGSEA come from the germline V gene. The CDR3 covers 14 residues. The CDR3 sequence is CRRGGECNDNEQYF. In DNA form, the CDR3 reads TGCAGGCGCGGGGGGGAGTGTAACGACAATGAGCAGTACTTC.

This clonotype was detected only a few times. This chain uses TRBV7-2 with TRBJ2-3; 9 bases match TRBD2. CDR1 is SGHTA, CDR2 FQGNSA, per germline. V was clipped by 5 bases and J by 2 bases; unmatched bases: 8. The CDR3 covers 16 residues. The CDR3 nucleotides read TGTGCCAGCAGCATAGGGACTAGCCGGCTCACAGATACGCAGTATTTT. Protein sequence: CASSIGTSRLTDTQYF.

The V and J genes are TRBV9 and TRBJ1-5; 8 bases are a match to TRBD1. Germline V gives CDR1 SGDLS, CDR2 YYNGEE. The CDR3 contains 14 residues. V shed 7 bases, J shed 5 bases, and the junction held 8 bases outside the gene matches. The chain's CDR3 is CASGGGQGYQPQHF. The CDR3 region has the DNA TGTGCCAGCGGGGGTGGACAGGGATATCAGCCCCAGCATTTT.

The J gene is TRBJ2-5, the V gene TRBV5-5, with D perhaps matching TRBD1 (6 bases). Trimming took 1 base from V and 3 from J, leaving 7 bases between them. The CDR3 covers 13 residues. The germline V gene encodes CDR1 SGHKS and CDR2 YYEKEE (reference sequence). The DNA of the CDR3 is TGTGCCAGCAGCTTGCACAGGGAAGAGACCCAGTACTTC. Protein: CASSLHREETQYF. Complete variable domain (other parts from reference TRBV5-5 and TRBJ2-5): DAGVTQSPTHLIKTRGQQVTLRCSPISGHKSVSWYQQVLGQGPQFIFQYYEKEERGRGNFPDRFSARQFPNYSSELNVNALLLGDSALYLCASSLHREETQYFGPGTRLLVL.

This chain joins TRBV6-2 or TRBV6-3 and TRBJ2-6; TRBD1 matches 7 bases. This CDR3 contains 14 residues. Unmatched junction bases numbered 6, after V lost 10 bases and J lost 3 bases. CDR1 MNHEY and CDR2 SVGEGT come from the germline V gene. The CDR3 nucleotides read TGTGCCACGACAGGGTTCGGTGGGGCCAACGTCCTGACTTTC. It translates to CATTGFGGANVLTF.

The J gene is TRBJ2-7, the V gene TRBV30; D uncertain. Trimming pared 5 bases from V and 0 bases from J, leaving 14 bases between. The CDR3 consists of 14 residues. Germline CDR1 GTSNPN, CDR2 SVGIG (reference sequence). In DNA, the CDR3 is TGTGCCTGGCCCCGGGCCAATCCCTCCTACGAGCAGTACTTC. It codes for CAWPRANPSYEQYF.

This clonotype was seen repeatedly, ten times or more. Its ends do not fully match the called genes, so a read error is possible. The CDR3 region has the DNA TGCAGCGTCGAAGGTAGTTCCACTGAAGCTTTCTTT. It is translated as CSVEGSSTEAFF. V is TRBV29-1 and J is TRBJ1-1; D unresolved. The CDR3 extends over 12 amino acids. Germline assignment: CDR1 SQVTM and CDR2 ANQGSEA.

Many counts were recorded for this clonotype. V gene TRBV12-3 or TRBV12-4 combines with J gene TRBJ2-7, with 7 bases lining up with TRBD2. There are 15 residues in the CDR3. The junction had 9 bases not matched to a gene; V was cut back by 7 bases and J by 0 bases. The CDR3 is CASKISGTSSYEQYF. The CDR3 DNA reads as TGTGCCAGCAAAATAAGCGGGACCTCCTCCTACGAGCAGTACTTC.

This clonotype was observed a few times. The chain is built from TRBV29-1 and TRBJ2-1; D may be TRBD2 (5 bases). The germline gives CDR1 SQVTM, CDR2 ANQGSEA. Trimming cost V 2 bases and J 0 bases, with 17 bases left between them. This CDR3 is 17 amino acids long. CDR3 in amino acids: CSVEILGRAYSYNEQFF. CDR3 bases: TGCAGCGTTGAAATACTTGGGAGAGCGTACTCCTACAATGAGCAGTTCTTC.

This clonotype was observed a handful of times. This chain joins TRBV4-3 and TRBJ2-7; a weak D match, TRBD1 (6 bases). Trimming cost V 0 bases and J 2 bases, with 14 bases left between them. The CDR3 consists of 16 residues. Germline-derived CDR1 and CDR2 are LGHNA and YSLEER. The CDR3 nucleotides read TGCGCCAGCAGCCAAGATAGGCCAGGGACAACCTACGAGCAGTACTTC. This codes for CASSQDRPGTTYEQYF.

This clonotype was seen only once. The genes are TRBV20-1 and TRBJ2-4; unclear D gene. V lost 5 bases, J lost 13 bases, and 15 bases lay in between. The V gene's germline CDR1 is DFQATT and CDR2 SNEGSKA (reference sequence). This CDR3 is 11 amino acids long. CDR3 sequence reads: CSARLINEQYF. The CDR3 DNA follows: TGCAGTGCTCGACTCATAAATGAGCAGTACTTC.

This clonotype was observed a few times. V usage is TRBV27 and J usage is TRBJ1-2, with a weak D call TRBD1 (5 bases). V lost 0 bases and J 4 bases, leaving 15 bases between the germline ends. The germline V gene has CDR1 MNHEY and CDR2 SMNVEV (reference sequence). The CDR3 is 16 amino acids. In DNA, the CDR3 is TGTGCCAGCAGTTTATCGTCAACAGGCCTTGGCTATGGCTACACCTTC. It specifies CASSLSSTGLGYGYTF.

This clonotype showed up many times. CDR3 DNA: TGCAGCGCCCCGGGACCCAACACAGATACGCAGTATTTT. Translating it yields CSAPGPNTDTQYF. The chain joins TRBV29-1 to TRBJ2-3, with D tentatively TRBD1 or TRBD2 (5 bases each). CDR1 and CDR2 from the germline V gene are SQVTM and ANQGSEA. There are 13 residues in the CDR3. V lost 7 bases, J lost 2 bases, and 13 bases lay in between.

The CDR3 loop reads CASSLSEQAGYEQYF. As DNA, the CDR3 is TGTGCCAGCAGTTTAAGTGAACAGGCAGGTTACGAGCAGTACTTC. The chain is built from TRBV12-3 or TRBV12-4 and TRBJ2-1, with D tentatively TRBD1 (5 bases). The assigned J gene may be wrong: the sequence end matches TRBJ2-7 better. There are 15 residues in the CDR3.

This clonotype was detected only a few times. The gene calls are TRBV5-1 and TRBJ1-2; D remains unclear. Germline values: CDR1 SGHRS, CDR2 YFSETQ. V was clipped by 0 bases and J by 4 bases, with 13 bases between them. The CDR3 covers 15 residues. This CDR3 is CASSLESQARYGYTF. The CDR3 nucleotides are TGCGCCAGCAGCTTGGAATCGCAGGCTCGCTATGGCTACACCTTC. The variable domain in full, completed from reference TRBV5-1 and TRBJ1-2, reads KAGVTQTPRYLIKTRGQQVTLSCSPISGHRSVSWYQQTPGQGLQFLFEYFSETQRNKGNFPGRFSGRQFSNSRSEMNVSTLELGDSALYLCASSLESQARYGYTFGSGTRLTVV.

The chain has TRBV6-5 and TRBJ1-2, with D perhaps matching TRBD1 (5 bases). CDR1 MNHEY and CDR2 SVGAGI come from the germline V gene. The V end was cut by 6 bases, the J end by 0 bases, with 14 bases between. This CDR3 contains 15 residues. Here the CDR3 reads CASSGTGPSNYGYTF. CDR3 coding DNA: TGTGCCAGCAGCGGTACGGGGCCCTCTAACTATGGCTACACCTTC.

V is TRBV20-1 and J is TRBJ2-7; D is unresolved. The CDR3 contains 15 residues. V lost 6 bases and J lost 0, with 18 bases in between. The germline CDR1 and CDR2 sequences are DFQATT and SNEGSKA (reference sequence). Here the CDR3 DNA reads TGCAGTGCCCGACGTTGGCAGGCCCGCTCCTACGAGCAGTACTTC. Its translation: CSARRWQARSYEQYF.

The chain carries TRBV6-5 and TRBJ2-4; 7 nucleotides agree with TRBD2. The J call may not be correct, given that the DNA end is closer to TRBJ2-7. The germline CDR1 and CDR2 sequences are MNHEY and SVGAGI. The CDR3 runs to 15 residues. The CDR3 DNA follows: TGTGCCAGCAGTCTCGGACGAGCGGGGACTTACGAGCAGTACTTC. Translating it yields CASSLGRAGTYEQYF.

This chain links TRBV15 with TRBJ2-5; D is uncertain. The length of the CDR3 is 14 residues. V was cut by 1 base and J by 4 bases, with 10 bases left in between. Germline V gives CDR1 LNHNV, CDR2 YYDKDF (reference sequence). Here the CDR3 reads CATSRGKDSETQYF. DNA for the CDR3: TGTGCCACCAGCAGAGGGAAAGACTCAGAGACCCAGTACTTC.